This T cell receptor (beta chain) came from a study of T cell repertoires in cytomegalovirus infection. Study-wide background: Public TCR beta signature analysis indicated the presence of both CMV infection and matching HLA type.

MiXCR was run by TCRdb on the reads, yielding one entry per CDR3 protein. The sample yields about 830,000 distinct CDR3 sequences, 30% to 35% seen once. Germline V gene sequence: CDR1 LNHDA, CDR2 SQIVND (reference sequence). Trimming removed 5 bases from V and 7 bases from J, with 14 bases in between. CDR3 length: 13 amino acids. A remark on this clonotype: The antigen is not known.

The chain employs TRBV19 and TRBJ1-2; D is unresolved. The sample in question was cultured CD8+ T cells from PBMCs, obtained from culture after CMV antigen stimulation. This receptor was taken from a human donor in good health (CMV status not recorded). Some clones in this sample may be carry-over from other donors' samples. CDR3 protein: CASSPPRRSGYTF. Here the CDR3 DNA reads TGTGCCAGTAGTCCCCCGAGGAGGAGTGGCTACACCTTC.